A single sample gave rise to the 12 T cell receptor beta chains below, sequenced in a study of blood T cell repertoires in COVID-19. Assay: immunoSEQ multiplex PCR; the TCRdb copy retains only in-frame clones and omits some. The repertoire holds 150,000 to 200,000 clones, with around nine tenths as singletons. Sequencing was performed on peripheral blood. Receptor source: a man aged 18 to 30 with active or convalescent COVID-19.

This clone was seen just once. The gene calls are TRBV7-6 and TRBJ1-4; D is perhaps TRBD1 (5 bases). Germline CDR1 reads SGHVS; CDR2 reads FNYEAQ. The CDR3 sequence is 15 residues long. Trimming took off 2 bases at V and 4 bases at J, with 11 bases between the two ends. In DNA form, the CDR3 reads TGTGCCAGCAGCTTATACCAGGGCAGTAATGAAAAACTGTTTTTT. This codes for CASSLYQGSNEKLFF.

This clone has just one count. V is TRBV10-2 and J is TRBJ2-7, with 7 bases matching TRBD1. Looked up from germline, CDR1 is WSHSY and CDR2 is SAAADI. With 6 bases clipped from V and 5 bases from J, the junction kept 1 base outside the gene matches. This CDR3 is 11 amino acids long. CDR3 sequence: CASSDRDEQYV. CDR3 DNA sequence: TGCGCCAGCAGCGACAGGGACGAGCAGTACGTC.

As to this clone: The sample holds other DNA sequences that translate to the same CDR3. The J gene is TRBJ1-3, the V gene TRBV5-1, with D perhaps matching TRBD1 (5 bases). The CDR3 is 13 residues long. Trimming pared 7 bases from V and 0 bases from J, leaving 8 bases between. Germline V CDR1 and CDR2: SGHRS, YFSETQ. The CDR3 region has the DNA TGCGCCAGCTCAACAGGCTCTGGAAACACCATATATTTT. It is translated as CASSTGSGNTIYF.

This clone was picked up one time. CDR3 sequence: CASRTELETQYF. The CDR3 DNA sequence: TGTGCCAGCAGGACAGAATTAGAGACCCAGTACTTC. This sequence joins TRBV12-3 or TRBV12-4 and TRBJ2-5; perhaps TRBD1 as D (5 bases). The V and J ends lost 6 bases and 4 bases respectively, with 9 bases between them. CDR3 size: 12 residues.

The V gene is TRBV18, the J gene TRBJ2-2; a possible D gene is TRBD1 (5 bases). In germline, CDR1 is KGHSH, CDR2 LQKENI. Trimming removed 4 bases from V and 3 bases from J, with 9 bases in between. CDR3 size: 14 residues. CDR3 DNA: TGTGCCAGCTCACAGGGGAAAGACACCGGGGAGCTGTTTTTT. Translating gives CASSQGKDTGELFF.

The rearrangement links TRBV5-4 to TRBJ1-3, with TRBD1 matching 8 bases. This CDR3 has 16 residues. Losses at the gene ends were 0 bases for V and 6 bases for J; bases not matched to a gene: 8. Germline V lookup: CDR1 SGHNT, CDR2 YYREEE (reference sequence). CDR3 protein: CASSLGGTGPENTIYF. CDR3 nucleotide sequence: TGTGCCAGCAGCTTGGGGGGGACAGGCCCTGAAAACACCATATATTTT. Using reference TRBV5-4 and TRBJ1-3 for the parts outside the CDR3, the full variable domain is ETGVTQSPTHLIKTRGQQVTLRCSSQSGHNTVSWYQQALGQGPQFIFQYYREEENGRGNFPPRFSGLQFPNYSSELNVNALELDDSALYLCASSLGGTGPENTIYFGEGSWLTVV.

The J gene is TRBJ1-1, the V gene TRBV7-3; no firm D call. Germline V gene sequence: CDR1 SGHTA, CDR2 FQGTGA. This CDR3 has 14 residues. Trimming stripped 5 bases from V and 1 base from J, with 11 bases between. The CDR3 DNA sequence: TGTGCCAGCAGCCCGTCGCGGCAGAACACTGAAGCTTTCTTT. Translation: CASSPSRQNTEAFF.

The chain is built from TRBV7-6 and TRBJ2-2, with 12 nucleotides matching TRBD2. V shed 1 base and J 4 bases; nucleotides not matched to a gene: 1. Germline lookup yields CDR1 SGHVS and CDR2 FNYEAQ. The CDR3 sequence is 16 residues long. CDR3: CASSLETSGGTGELFF. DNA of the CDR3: TGTGCCAGCAGCTTAGAGACTAGCGGGGGCACCGGGGAGCTGTTTTTT. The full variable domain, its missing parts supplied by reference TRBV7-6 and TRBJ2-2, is GAGVSQSPRYKVTKRGQDVALRCDPISGHVSLYWYRQALGQGPEFLTYFNYEAQQDKSGLPNDRFSAERPEGSISTLTIQRTEQRDSAMYRCASSLETSGGTGELFFGEGSRLTVL.

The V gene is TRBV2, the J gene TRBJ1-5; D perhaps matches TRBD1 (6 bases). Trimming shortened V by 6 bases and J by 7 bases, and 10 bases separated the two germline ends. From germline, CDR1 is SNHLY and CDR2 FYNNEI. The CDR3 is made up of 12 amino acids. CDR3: CASRGHIQPQHF. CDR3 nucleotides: TGTGCCAGCAGGGGACACATACAGCCCCAGCATTTT.

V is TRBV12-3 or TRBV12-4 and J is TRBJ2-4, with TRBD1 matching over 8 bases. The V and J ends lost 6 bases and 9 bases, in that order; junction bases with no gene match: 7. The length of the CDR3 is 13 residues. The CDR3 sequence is CASRATGQAIQYF. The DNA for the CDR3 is TGTGCCAGCAGGGCTACGGGACAGGCCATTCAGTACTTC.

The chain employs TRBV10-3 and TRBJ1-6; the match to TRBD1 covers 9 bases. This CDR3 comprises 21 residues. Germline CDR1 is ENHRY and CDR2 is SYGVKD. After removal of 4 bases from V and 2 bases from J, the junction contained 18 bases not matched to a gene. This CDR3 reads CAISGREGQGKKSPYNSPLHF. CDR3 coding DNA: TGTGCCATCAGTGGACGAGAGGGACAGGGAAAAAAGTCCCCCTATAATTCACCCCTCCACTTT.

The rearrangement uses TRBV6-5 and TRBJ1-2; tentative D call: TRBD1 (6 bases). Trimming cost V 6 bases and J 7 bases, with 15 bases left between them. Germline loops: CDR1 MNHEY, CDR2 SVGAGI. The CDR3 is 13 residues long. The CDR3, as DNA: TGTGCCAGCAGGACGGCGGGGGCGCTTGGCTACACCTTC. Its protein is CASRTAGALGYTF.